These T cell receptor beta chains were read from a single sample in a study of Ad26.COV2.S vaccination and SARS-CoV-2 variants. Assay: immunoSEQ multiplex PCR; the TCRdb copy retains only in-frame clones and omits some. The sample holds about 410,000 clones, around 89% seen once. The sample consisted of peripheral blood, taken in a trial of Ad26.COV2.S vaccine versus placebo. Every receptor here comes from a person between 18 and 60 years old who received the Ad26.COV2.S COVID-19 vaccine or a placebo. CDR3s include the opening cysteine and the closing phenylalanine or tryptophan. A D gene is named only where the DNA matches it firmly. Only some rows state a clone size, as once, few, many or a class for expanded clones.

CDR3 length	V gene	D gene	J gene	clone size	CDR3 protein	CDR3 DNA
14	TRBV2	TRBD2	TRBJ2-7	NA	CASSEVAGAGEQYF	TGTGCCAGCAGTGAAGTAGCGGGAGCAGGAGAGCAGTACTTC
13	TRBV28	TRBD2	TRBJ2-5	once	CAIIAGGGETQYF	TGTGCCATCATAGCGGGAGGAGGAGAGACCCAGTACTTC
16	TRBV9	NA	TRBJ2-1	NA	CASSVEPSGRNNEQFF	TGTGCCAGCAGCGTAGAACCCAGCGGGCGAAACAATGAGCAGTTCTTC
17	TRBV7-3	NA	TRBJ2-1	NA	CASSSYRAGALYNEQFF	TGTGCCAGCAGCTCGTACAGGGCGGGGGCCTTATACAATGAGCAGTTCTTC
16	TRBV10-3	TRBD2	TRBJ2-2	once	CAIRNSGMGPAGELFF	TGTGCCATCAGAAATAGCGGGATGGGCCCGGCCGGGGAGCTGTTTTTT
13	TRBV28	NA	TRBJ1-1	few	CASSRWDRTEAFF	TGTGCCAGCAGTCGATGGGATCGGACTGAAGCTTTCTTT
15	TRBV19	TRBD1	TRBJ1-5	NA	CASRQDRYSNQPQHF	TGTGCCAGTAGACAGGACAGGTATAGCAATCAGCCCCAGCATTTT
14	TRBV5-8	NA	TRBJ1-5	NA	CASSPRDGNQPQHF	TGTGCCAGCAGCCCCCGGGACGGAAATCAGCCCCAGCATTTT
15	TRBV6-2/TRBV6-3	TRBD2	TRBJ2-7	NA	CASSKPGLASYEQYF	TGTGCCAGCAGTAAACCGGGACTAGCGTCATACGAGCAGTACTTC
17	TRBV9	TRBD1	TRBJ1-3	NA	CASSVEGQRNSGNTIYF	TGTGCCAGCAGCGTAGAGGGACAGAGAAACTCTGGAAACACCATATATTTT
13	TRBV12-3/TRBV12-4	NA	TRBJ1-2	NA	CASRPDGPYGYTF	TGTGCCAGCAGGCCGGACGGCCCCTATGGCTACACCTTC
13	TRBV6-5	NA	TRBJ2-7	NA	CASSFTRAYEQYF	TGTGCCAGCAGTTTCACACGGGCCTACGAGCAGTACTTC
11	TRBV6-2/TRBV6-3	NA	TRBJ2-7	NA	CASSYDYEQYF	TGTGCCAGCAGTTATGACTACGAGCAGTACTTC
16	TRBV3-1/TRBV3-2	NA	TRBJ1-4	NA	CASSQDTGATNEKLFF	TGTGCCAGCAGCCAAGATACAGGCGCAACTAATGAAAAACTGTTTTTT